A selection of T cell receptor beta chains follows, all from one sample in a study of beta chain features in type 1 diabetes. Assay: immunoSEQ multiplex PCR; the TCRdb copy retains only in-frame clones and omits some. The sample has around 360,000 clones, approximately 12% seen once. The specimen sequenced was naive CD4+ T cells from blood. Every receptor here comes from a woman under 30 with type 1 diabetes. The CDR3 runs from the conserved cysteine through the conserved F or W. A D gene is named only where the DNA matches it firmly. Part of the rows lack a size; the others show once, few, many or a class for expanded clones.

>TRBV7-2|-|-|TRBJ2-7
TGTGCCAGCAGCTTACAGGGGTACGAGCAGTACTTC
CASSLQGYEQYF
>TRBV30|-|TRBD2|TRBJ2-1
TGTGCCTGGAGTCGTAGCGGGAGTTTGCATGAGCAGTTCTTC
CAWSRSGSLHEQFF
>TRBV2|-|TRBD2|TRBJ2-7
TGTGCCAGCAGAGCGACTTGGGCGGGAGAGCCCGAGCAGTACTTC
CASRATWAGEPEQYF
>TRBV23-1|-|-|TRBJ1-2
TGCGCCAGCAGCCCCGGGGTAGCGAGGATTTGGGGCTACACCTTC
CASSPGVARIWGYTF
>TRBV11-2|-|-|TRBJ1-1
TGTGCCAGCACCAAGACAACGACCCCAGTGACTGAAGCTTTCTTT
CASTKTTTPVTEAFF
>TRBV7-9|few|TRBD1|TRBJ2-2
TGTGCCAGCAGCAAACGAGGACAGGGACACACCGGGGAGCTGTTTTTT
CASSKRGQGHTGELFF
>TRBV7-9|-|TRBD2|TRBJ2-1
TGTGCCAGCAGCTTACTGAGCGGGAGGGCCTCCAATGAGCAGTTCTTC
CASSLLSGRASNEQFF
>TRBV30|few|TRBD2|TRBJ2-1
TGTGCCTGGGCGGGAGGGGGGTACGGTGAGCAGTTCTTC
CAWAGGGYGEQFF
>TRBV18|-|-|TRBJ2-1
TGTGCCAGCTTACCAGGAGAGTCACGGATTGGCAATGAGCAGTTCTTC
CASLPGESRIGNEQFF
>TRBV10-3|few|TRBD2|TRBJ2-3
TGTGCCATCAGGCTCTCCCGCCTTGTAGCGGGGGGCACAGATACGCAGTATTTT
CAIRLSRLVAGGTDTQYF
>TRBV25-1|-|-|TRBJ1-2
TGTGCCAGCAGTTTTCAGGTCGGCTATGGCTACACCTTC
CASSFQVGYGYTF
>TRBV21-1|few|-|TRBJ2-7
TGTGCCAGCAGCAAAGCGGGAAAGGACAGCTGGAGATACGAGCAGTACTTC
CASSKAGKDSWRYEQYF
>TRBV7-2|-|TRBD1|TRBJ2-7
TGTGCCAGCAGCTCCCCGGGACAGGGGGCGGGGGAGCAGTACTTC
CASSSPGQGAGEQYF
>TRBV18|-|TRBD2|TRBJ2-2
TGTGCCAGCTCACCCCGGCTAGCGGGAGACTCCGGGGAGCTGTTTTTT
CASSPRLAGDSGELFF
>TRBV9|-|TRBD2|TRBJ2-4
TGTGCCAGCAGCGTAGCTGGGGGGGAAAACATTCAGTACTTC
CASSVAGGENIQYF
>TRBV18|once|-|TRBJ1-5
TGTGCCAGCTCACCATCCCCTTACAGGGTTGGGAGCAATCAGCCCCAGCATTTT
CASSPSPYRVGSNQPQHF
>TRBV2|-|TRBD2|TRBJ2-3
TGTGCCAGCAGTCGGGACTACACAGATACGCAGTATTTT
CASSRDYTDTQYF
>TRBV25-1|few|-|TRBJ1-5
TGTGCCAGCAGTAGTATGGAGCACCATCAGCCCCAGCATTTT
CASSSMEHHQPQHF
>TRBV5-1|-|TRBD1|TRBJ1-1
TGCGCCAGCAGCTTGACAACCGGGACAGCGAAAACTGAAGCTTTCTTT
CASSLTTGTAKTEAFF
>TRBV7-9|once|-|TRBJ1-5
TGTGCCAGCAGCTCGTTGGGCGACAATCAGCCCCAGCATTTT
CASSSLGDNQPQHF
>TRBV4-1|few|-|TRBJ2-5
TGCGCCAGCAGCCAAGAGGACAACCGCCAAGAGACCCAGTACTTC
CASSQEDNRQETQYF
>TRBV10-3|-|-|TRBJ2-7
TGTGCCGTGGCTCCGGGTACCTACGAGCAGTACTTC
CAVAPGTYEQYF